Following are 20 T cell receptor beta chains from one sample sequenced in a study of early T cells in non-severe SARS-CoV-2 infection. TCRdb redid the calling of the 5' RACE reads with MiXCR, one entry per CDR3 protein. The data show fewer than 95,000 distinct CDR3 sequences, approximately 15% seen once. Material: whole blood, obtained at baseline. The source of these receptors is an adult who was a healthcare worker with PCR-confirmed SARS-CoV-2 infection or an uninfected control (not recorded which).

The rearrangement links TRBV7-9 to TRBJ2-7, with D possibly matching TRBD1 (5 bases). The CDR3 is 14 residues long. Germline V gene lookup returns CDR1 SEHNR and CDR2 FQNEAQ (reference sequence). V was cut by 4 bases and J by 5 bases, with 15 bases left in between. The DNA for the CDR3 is TGTGCCAGCAGCTGGACCCAGGGTTACCACGAGCAGTACTTC. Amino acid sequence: CASSWTQGYHEQYF. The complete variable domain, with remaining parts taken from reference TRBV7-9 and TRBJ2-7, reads DTGVSQNPRHKITKRGQNVTFRCDPISEHNRLYWYRQTLGQGPEFLTYFQNEAQLEKSRLLSDRFSAERPKGSFSTLEIQRTEQGDSAMYLCASSWTQGYHEQYFGPGTRLTVT.

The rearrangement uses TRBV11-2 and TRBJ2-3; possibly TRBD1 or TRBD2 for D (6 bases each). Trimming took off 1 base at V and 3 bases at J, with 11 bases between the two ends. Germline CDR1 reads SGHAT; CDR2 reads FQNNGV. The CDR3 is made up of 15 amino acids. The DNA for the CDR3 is TGTGCCAGCAGCTTAGTCGGGGGCACAACAGATACGCAGTATTTT. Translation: CASSLVGGTTDTQYF.

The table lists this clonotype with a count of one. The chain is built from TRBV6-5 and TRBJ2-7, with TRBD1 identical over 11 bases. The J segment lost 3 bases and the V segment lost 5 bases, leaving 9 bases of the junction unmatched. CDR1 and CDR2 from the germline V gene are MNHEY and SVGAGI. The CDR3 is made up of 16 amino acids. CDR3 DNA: TGTGCCAGCAGTAGGTGGACAGGGGGCGGAGGCTACGAGCAGTACTTC. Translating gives CASSRWTGGGGYEQYF.

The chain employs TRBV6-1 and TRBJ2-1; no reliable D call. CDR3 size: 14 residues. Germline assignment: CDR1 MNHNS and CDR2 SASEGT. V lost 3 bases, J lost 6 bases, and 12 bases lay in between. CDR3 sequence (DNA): TGTGCCAGCAGTGATTTGGGCACTACCAATGAGCAGTTCTTC. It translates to CASSDLGTTNEQFF.

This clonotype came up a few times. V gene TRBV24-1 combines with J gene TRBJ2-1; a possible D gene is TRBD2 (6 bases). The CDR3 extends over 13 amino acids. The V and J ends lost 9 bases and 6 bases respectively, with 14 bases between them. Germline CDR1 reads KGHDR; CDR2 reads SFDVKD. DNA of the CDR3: TGTGCCACCGGAAGGAGGGCGGGCAATGAGCAGTTCTTC. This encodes CATGRRAGNEQFF.

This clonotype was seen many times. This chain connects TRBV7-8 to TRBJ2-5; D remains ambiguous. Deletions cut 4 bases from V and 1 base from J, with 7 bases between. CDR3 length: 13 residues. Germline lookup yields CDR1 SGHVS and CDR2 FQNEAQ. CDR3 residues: CASSYGSQETQYF. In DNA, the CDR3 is TGTGCCAGCAGCTACGGGTCCCAAGAGACCCAGTACTTC.

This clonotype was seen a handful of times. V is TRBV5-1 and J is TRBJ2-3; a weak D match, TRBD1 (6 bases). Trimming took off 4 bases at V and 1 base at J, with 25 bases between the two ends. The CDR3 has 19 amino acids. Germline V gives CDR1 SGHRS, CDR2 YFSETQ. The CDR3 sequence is CASSLTSGTGRVGTDTQYF. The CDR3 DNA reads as TGCGCCAGCAGCCTAACGTCGGGAACAGGGCGAGTTGGCACAGATACGCAGTATTTT.

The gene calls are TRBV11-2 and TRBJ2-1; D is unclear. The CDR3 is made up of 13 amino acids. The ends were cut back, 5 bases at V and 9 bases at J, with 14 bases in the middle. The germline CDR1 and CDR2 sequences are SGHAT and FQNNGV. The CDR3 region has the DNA TGTGCCAGCAGCCAACATACAGCGATTGAGCAGTTCTTC. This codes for CASSQHTAIEQFF.

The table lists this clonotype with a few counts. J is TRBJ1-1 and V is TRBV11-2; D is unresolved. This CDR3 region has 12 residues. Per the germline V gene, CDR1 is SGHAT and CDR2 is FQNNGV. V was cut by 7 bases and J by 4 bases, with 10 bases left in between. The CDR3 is CASMLVATEAFF. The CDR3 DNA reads TGTGCCAGCATGCTCGTGGCCACTGAAGCTTTCTTT.

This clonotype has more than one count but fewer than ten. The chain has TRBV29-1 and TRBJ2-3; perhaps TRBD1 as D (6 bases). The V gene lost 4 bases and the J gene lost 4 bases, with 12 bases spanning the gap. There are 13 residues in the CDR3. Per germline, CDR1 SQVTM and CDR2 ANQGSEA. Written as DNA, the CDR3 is TGCAGCGTTGTCAGGGGAGTACCAGATACGCAGTATTTT. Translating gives CSVVRGVPDTQYF.

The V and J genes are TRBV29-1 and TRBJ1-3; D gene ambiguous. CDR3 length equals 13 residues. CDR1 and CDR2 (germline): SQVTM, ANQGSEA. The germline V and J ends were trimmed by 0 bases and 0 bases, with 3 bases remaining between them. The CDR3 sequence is CSVEELSGNTIYF. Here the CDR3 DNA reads TGCAGCGTTGAAGAACTCTCTGGAAACACCATATATTTT. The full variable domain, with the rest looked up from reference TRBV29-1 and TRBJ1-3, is SAVISQKPSRDICQRGTSLTIQCQVDSQVTMMFWYRQQPGQSLTLIATANQGSEATYESGFVIDKFPISRPNLTFSTLTVSNMSPEDSSIYLCSVEELSGNTIYFGEGSWLTVV.

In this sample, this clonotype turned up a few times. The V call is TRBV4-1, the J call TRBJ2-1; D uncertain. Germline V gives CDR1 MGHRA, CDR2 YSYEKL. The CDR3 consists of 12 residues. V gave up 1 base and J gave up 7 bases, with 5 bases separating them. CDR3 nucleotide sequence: TGCGCCAGCAGCCAAGTAGGGAATGAGCAGTTCTTC. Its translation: CASSQVGNEQFF.

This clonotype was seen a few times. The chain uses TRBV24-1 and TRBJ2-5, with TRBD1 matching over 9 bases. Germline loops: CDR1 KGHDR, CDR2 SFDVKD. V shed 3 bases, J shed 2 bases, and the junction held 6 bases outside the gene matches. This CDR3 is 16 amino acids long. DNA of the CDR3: TGTGCCACCAGTGATCCTGGACAGGGGCTACAAGAGACCCAGTACTTC. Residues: CATSDPGQGLQETQYF.

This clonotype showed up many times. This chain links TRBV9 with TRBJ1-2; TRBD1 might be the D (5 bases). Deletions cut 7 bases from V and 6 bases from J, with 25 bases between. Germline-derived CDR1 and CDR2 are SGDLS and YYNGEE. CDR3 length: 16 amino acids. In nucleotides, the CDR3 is TGTGCCAGCTCCCGGTTCGAAATTGACAGCCTCCATGGCTACACCTTC. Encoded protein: CASSRFEIDSLHGYTF. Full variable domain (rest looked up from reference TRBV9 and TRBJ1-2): DSGVTQTPKHLITATGQRVTLRCSPRSGDLSVYWYQQSLDQGLQFLIQYYNGEERAKGNILERFSAQQFPDLHSELNLSSLELGDSALYFCASSRFEIDSLHGYTFGSGTRLTVV.

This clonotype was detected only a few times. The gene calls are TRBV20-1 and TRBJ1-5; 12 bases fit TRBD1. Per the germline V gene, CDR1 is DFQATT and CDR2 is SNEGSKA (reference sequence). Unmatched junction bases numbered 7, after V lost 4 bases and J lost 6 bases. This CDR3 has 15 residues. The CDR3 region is CSAKVGTGGPQPQHF. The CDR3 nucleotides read TGCAGTGCTAAGGTTGGGACAGGGGGCCCTCAGCCCCAGCATTTT.

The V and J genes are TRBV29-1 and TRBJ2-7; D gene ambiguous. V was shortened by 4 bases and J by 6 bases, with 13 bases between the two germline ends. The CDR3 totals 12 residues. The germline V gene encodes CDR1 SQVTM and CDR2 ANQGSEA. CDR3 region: CSVADRIGEQYF. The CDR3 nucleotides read TGCAGCGTTGCTGACCGGATCGGCGAGCAGTACTTC.

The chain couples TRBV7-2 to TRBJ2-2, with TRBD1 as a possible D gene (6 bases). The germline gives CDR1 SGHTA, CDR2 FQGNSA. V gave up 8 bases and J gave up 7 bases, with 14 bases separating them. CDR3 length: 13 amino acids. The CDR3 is CASRQDWGGELFF. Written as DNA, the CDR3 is TGTGCCAGCCGACAGGATTGGGGCGGGGAGCTGTTTTTT.

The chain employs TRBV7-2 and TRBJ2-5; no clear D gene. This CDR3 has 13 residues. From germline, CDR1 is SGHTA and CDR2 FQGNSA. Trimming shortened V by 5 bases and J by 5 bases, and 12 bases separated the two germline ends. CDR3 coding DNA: TGTGCCAGCAGCCCGGCCCCGCGTGAGACCCAGTACTTC. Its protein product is CASSPAPRETQYF.

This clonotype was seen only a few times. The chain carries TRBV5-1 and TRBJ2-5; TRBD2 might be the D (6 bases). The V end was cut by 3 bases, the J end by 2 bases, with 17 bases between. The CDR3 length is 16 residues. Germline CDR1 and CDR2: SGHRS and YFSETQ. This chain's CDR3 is CASSSATLALQETQYF. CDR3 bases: TGCGCCAGCAGCTCCGCAACTCTAGCGCTACAAGAGACCCAGTACTTC.

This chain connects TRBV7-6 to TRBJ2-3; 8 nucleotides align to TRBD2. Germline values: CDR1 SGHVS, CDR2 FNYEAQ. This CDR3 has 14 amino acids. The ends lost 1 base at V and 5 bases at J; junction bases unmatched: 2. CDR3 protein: CASSLGLAGDTQYF. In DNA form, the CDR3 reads TGTGCCAGCAGCTTAGGGCTAGCGGGAGATACGCAGTATTTT.